The 7 T cell receptor beta chains listed next were all sequenced from one sample in a study of blood T cell repertoires in COVID-19 (dated by TCRdb to the early 2020s). Libraries were built with the immunoSEQ multiplex PCR assay. TCRdb holds this immuneACCESS table with in-frame rearrangements only. Some clones are missing; in checked studies, unresolved V genes explain under half, and the rest has no known cause. This sample lists some 49,000 clones; more than 90% were detected once. The biggest ten clones account for roughly 19% of the sample. The sequenced material came from peripheral blood. Receptor source: a man in his 70s with active COVID-19.

The genes are TRBV15 and TRBJ1-5; possibly TRBD1 for D (5 bases). This CDR3 is built from 15 residues. Trimming took 5 bases from V and 4 from J, leaving 15 bases between them. Germline CDR1 LNHNV, CDR2 YYDKDF (reference sequence). The DNA for the CDR3 is TGTGCCACCAGCCCCAGCCCGGCAGGGAATCAGCCCCAGCATTTT. Protein product: CATSPSPAGNQPQHF.

J is TRBJ2-2 and V is TRBV9; 7 bases align to TRBD1. The length of the CDR3 is 17 residues. Trimming cost V 3 bases and J 6 bases; bases outside gene matches: 14. CDR1 and CDR2 (germline): SGDLS, YYNGEE. CDR3 protein: CASSARDSVSYPGELFF. The CDR3 DNA follows: TGTGCCAGCAGCGCCCGGGACAGCGTCAGTTATCCCGGGGAGCTGTTTTTT.

V gene TRBV9 combines with J gene TRBJ2-5; 9 bases are a match to TRBD2. V lost 3 bases, J lost 5 bases, and 20 bases stayed unmatched. The CDR3 length is 19 residues. Germline V gives CDR1 SGDLS, CDR2 YYNGEE. CDR3 sequence reads: CASSGGPPAGGRLWETQYF. The CDR3 nucleotides are TGTGCCAGCAGCGGAGGCCCCCCAGCGGGGGGCCGCTTATGGGAGACCCAGTACTTC. Full variable domain (remainder filled in from reference TRBV9 and TRBJ2-5): DSGVTQTPKHLITATGQRVTLRCSPRSGDLSVYWYQQSLDQGLQFLIQYYNGEERAKGNILERFSAQQFPDLHSELNLSSLELGDSALYFCASSGGPPAGGRLWETQYFGPGTRLLVL.

This clone was recorded only once. The chain couples TRBV5-5 to TRBJ2-7; a possible D gene is TRBD2 (5 bases). Germline loops: CDR1 SGHKS, CDR2 YYEKEE (reference sequence). The germline V and J ends were trimmed by 3 bases and 3 bases, with 16 bases remaining between them. This CDR3 contains 15 residues. CDR3 amino acids: CASSSNSLRGYEQYF. DNA of the CDR3: TGTGCCAGCAGCTCAAATAGTTTACGGGGCTACGAGCAGTACTTC.

This chain joins TRBV9 and TRBJ2-1; 9 bases align to TRBD1. The CDR3 has 15 residues. V shed 4 bases and J 8 bases; nucleotides not matched to a gene: 10. Germline CDR1 SGDLS, CDR2 YYNGEE. The CDR3 sequence: CASSPWDRVVDEQFF. The CDR3 nucleotides read TGTGCCAGCAGCCCGTGGGACAGGGTTGTGGATGAGCAGTTCTTC. The entire variable domain, with the rest obtained from reference TRBV9 and TRBJ2-1, is as follows: DSGVTQTPKHLITATGQRVTLRCSPRSGDLSVYWYQQSLDQGLQFLIQYYNGEERAKGNILERFSAQQFPDLHSELNLSSLELGDSALYFCASSPWDRVVDEQFFGPGTRLTVL.

The V gene is TRBV7-3, the J gene TRBJ2-2, with a tentative D call TRBD1 (6 bases). CDR3 length equals 14 residues. CDR1 and CDR2 (germline): SGHTA, FQGTGA. Deletions cut 0 bases from V and 6 bases from J, with 8 bases between. CDR3 sequence reads: CASSLTRTAGELFF. In DNA, the CDR3 is TGTGCCAGCAGCTTAACTCGGACAGCCGGGGAGCTGTTTTTT.

This clone was seen only once. This chain connects TRBV7-3 to TRBJ2-2, with 8 nucleotides matching TRBD1. CDR3 length: 15 amino acids. From germline, CDR1 is SGHTA and CDR2 FQGTGA. Unmatched junction bases numbered 4, after V lost 0 bases and J lost 7 bases. The CDR3 loop is CASSLTPGGIGELFF. CDR3 bases: TGTGCCAGCAGCTTAACGCCAGGGGGCATCGGGGAGCTGTTTTTT.